This TCR beta chain appears in the sequencing data of a study of CD8+CD57+ T cells in acquired aplastic anemia. About the study: On average, sorted CD4+ and CD8+ cells gave about 3.1 ug of DNA.

General study points: There were 25 to 35 CD8+ CDR3 sequences that occurred in both patients and controls. Controls and patients did not differ significantly in CD8+ Simpson's diversity.

Comment on this clonotype: Its specificity is not known. This sequence may be a read error, since a much larger clone differs from it by one base.

CDR3 and TCR beta VDJ profiling relied on genomic DNA as the template. TCRdb analysed the reads with MiXCR anew, one entry per CDR3 protein. Of 250,000 to 350,000 distinct CDR3 sequences in the sample, about 56% were seen once. Looked up from germline, CDR1 is SGHDN and CDR2 is FVKESK. CDR3 length: 15 residues. V and J are TRBV14 and TRBJ2-3; 8 positions match TRBD2. The source is a human donor with severe aplastic anemia or a healthy control (not recorded which). Sequenced input: sorted CD4+, CD8+, or CD8+CD57+ T cells (not recorded which) from PBMCs. Here the CDR3 DNA reads TGTGTCAGCAGCCTCCTTTCGGGGGGGCGAGTTACGCAGTATTTT. This codes for CVSSLLSGGRVTQYF.